The 31 T cell receptor beta chains below were found in one sample sequenced in a study of cytomegalovirus exposure and HLA in healthy donors (dated by TCRdb to 2017 to 2019). Library preparation used the immunoSEQ multiplex PCR assay. For the multiplex PCR, a mixture combining 60 forward primers for TCR Vbeta segments and 13 reverse primers for TCR Jbeta segments was used. Not all clones reach the TCRdb copy of this immuneACCESS table, which keeps in-frame sequences only. Checked studies attribute under half of the gap to unresolved V genes and leave the rest unexplained. Here the sample has 200,000 to 250,000 clones; about 82% occur a single time. About 3% of the sample is in the top ten clones. Input material: PBMCs. These receptor sequences come from a man aged 25 to 40 in good health and CMV-seronegative.

This clone was found a few times. The V and J genes are TRBV27 and TRBJ2-2; D might be TRBD2 (6 bases). V was clipped by 1 base and J by 4 bases, with 7 bases between them. From germline, CDR1 is MNHEY and CDR2 SMNVEV (reference sequence). The CDR3 has 14 residues. CDR3 in DNA: TGTGCCAGCAGTTTATACGGGGGCACCGGGGAGCTGTTTTTT. Translated: CASSLYGGTGELFF.

V and J are TRBV5-6 and TRBJ2-7, with TRBD2 as a possible D gene (5 bases). V was pared by 0 bases and J by 3 bases, with 10 bases between. The CDR3 runs to 14 residues. Germline assignment: CDR1 SGHDT and CDR2 YYEEEE. CDR3 sequence: CASSLDVRGYEQYF. The CDR3 nucleotides are TGTGCCAGCAGCTTGGATGTTCGGGGCTACGAGCAGTACTTC.

This clone appeared a few times. CDR3 region: CASSVPNRQGQETQYF. The CDR3 bases are TGTGCCAGCAGCGTACCGAATCGGCAGGGTCAAGAGACCCAGTACTTC. This chain joins TRBV9 and TRBJ2-5; tentatively, D is TRBD1 (5 bases). Per germline, CDR1 SGDLS and CDR2 YYNGEE. V gave up 1 base and J gave up 2 bases, with 15 bases separating them. CDR3 length: 16 residues.

The chain carries TRBV19 and TRBJ1-5; TRBD1 might be the D (6 bases). Germline CDR1 is LNHDA and CDR2 is SQIVND (reference sequence). The CDR3 contains 16 residues. V shed 1 base and J shed 1 base, with 11 bases lying between them. DNA for the CDR3: TGTGCCAGTAGTATAGTAGGCGGACAGAGCAATCAGCCCCAGCATTTT. Protein: CASSIVGGQSNQPQHF. The full variable domain, in which reference TRBV19 and TRBJ1-5 provide the parts outside the CDR3, is DGGITQSPKYLFRKEGQNVTLSCEQNLNHDAMYWYRQDPGQGLRLIYYSQIVNDFQKGDIAEGYSVSREKKESFPLTVTSAQKNPTAFYLCASSIVGGQSNQPQHFGDGTRLSIL.

This chain connects TRBV5-1 to TRBJ2-1; 15 bases map to TRBD2. The germline gives CDR1 SGHRS, CDR2 YFSETQ. Germline trimming cut 4 bases from V and 9 bases from J; bases unmatched to any gene: 8. This CDR3 spans 16 amino acids. CDR3 residues: CASSTGLAGGPSEQFF. For the CDR3, the DNA is TGCGCCAGCAGCACCGGACTAGCGGGGGGGCCGAGTGAGCAGTTCTTC.

This clone was seen only once. V gene TRBV9 combines with J gene TRBJ2-7; 10 nucleotides agree with TRBD1. From germline, CDR1 is SGDLS and CDR2 YYNGEE. The CDR3 is 15 residues long. V trimming: 3 bases; J trimming: 7 bases; junction bases outside the gene matches: 10. The CDR3 is CASSAAGTGAEEQYF. The CDR3 DNA is TGTGCCAGCAGCGCGGCCGGGACAGGGGCCGAAGAGCAGTACTTC.

The sample holds one count of this clone. V usage is TRBV6-5 and J usage is TRBJ1-2, with TRBD1 matching 7 bases. V lost 6 bases, J lost 6 bases, and 10 bases stayed unmatched. The germline V gene has CDR1 MNHEY and CDR2 SVGAGI. This CDR3 spans 14 amino acids. The CDR3 spells CASRRGQGGDGYTF. The CDR3 bases are TGTGCCAGCAGGAGGGGACAAGGGGGCGATGGCTACACCTTC.

With respect to this clone: The junction and the germline gene differ at one end; a read error may be behind it. In DNA, the CDR3 is TGTGGCAGCAGCTTCTACACAGATACGCAGTATTTT. It encodes CGSSFYTDTQYF. The chain combines TRBV5-6 with TRBJ2-3; D is unresolved. CDR1 SGHDT and CDR2 YYEEEE come from the germline V gene. This CDR3 contains 12 residues.

The rearrangement joins TRBV5-1 to TRBJ1-1; D might be TRBD1 (5 bases). CDR3 length: 13 residues. The V gene's germline CDR1 is SGHRS and CDR2 YFSETQ. The germline V and J ends were trimmed by 4 bases and 1 base, with 8 bases remaining between them. Written as DNA, the CDR3 is TGCGCCAGCAGCCGAGGACAGAACACTGAAGCTTTCTTT. Translating gives CASSRGQNTEAFF. Full variable domain (missing parts from reference TRBV5-1 and TRBJ1-1): KAGVTQTPRYLIKTRGQQVTLSCSPISGHRSVSWYQQTPGQGLQFLFEYFSETQRNKGNFPGRFSGRQFSNSRSEMNVSTLELGDSALYLCASSRGQNTEAFFGQGTRLTVV.

V is TRBV2 and J is TRBJ2-3; no clear D gene. The CDR3 loop spans 13 amino acids. Trimming took 8 bases from V and 2 from J, leaving 11 bases between them. Germline CDR1 reads SNHLY; CDR2 reads FYNNEI. CDR3: CASRRDITDTQYF. CDR3 nucleotides: TGTGCCAGCCGCCGTGACATCACAGATACGCAGTATTTT. The full variable domain, in which reference TRBV2 and TRBJ2-3 provide the parts outside the CDR3, is EPEVTQTPSHQVTQMGQEVILRCVPISNHLYFYWYRQILGQKVEFLVSFYNNEISEKSEIFDDQFSVERPDGSNFTLKIRSTKLEDSAMYFCASRRDITDTQYFGPGTRLTVL.

The rearrangement uses TRBV18 and TRBJ2-2, with D perhaps TRBD1 (6 bases). V lost 2 bases and J lost 2, with 9 bases in between. This CDR3 is 15 amino acids long. The V gene's germline CDR1 is KGHSH and CDR2 LQKENI. DNA for the CDR3: TGTGCCAGCTCACCATGGACAGATAACACCGGGGAGCTGTTTTTT. Translating it yields CASSPWTDNTGELFF.

This chain uses TRBV6-5 with TRBJ2-7, with TRBD1 identical over 9 bases. This CDR3 contains 14 residues. J lost 3 bases, V lost 7 bases, and 7 bases had no gene match. In germline, CDR1 is MNHEY, CDR2 SVGAGI. CDR3 protein: CASKQDRGHYEQYF. CDR3 nucleotide sequence: TGTGCCAGCAAACAGGACAGGGGTCACTACGAGCAGTACTTC.

The CDR3 DNA reads TGTGCCAGCAGCTTCCCCATTGGACTAGCGGGGGGATCAGATACGCAGTATTTT. Protein sequence: CASSFPIGLAGGSDTQYF. This chain joins TRBV11-2 and TRBJ2-3; TRBD2 aligns across 14 bases. Germline-derived CDR1 and CDR2 are SGHAT and FQNNGV. This CDR3 comprises 18 residues. With V trimmed by 3 bases and J by 4 bases, 9 bases remained unmatched.

The V call is TRBV9, the J call TRBJ1-5; the D gene is possibly TRBD1 (6 bases). V was clipped by 3 bases and J by 5 bases, with 12 bases between them. This CDR3 has 14 residues. The germline V gene has CDR1 SGDLS and CDR2 YYNGEE. This CDR3 is CASSEGDGDQPQHF. Here the CDR3 DNA reads TGTGCCAGCAGCGAGGGGGACGGGGATCAGCCCCAGCATTTT.

The chain is built from TRBV2 and TRBJ2-3, with a tentative D call TRBD2 (7 bases). The CDR3 sequence is 15 residues long. Germline-derived CDR1 and CDR2 are SNHLY and FYNNEI. With 6 bases removed from V and 3 bases from J, the gap between germline ends came to 16 bases. CDR3 sequence (DNA): TGTGCCAGCAGCGGGGGGAGGGGGGGGACAGATACGCAGTATTTT. This translates into CASSGGRGGTDTQYF.

This chain joins TRBV7-2 and TRBJ1-1, with no clear D. The V end was cut by 5 bases, the J end by 3 bases, with 10 bases between. The CDR3 extends over 13 amino acids. Germline V gene sequence: CDR1 SGHTA, CDR2 FQGNSA. This CDR3 reads CASSEQAHTEAFF. The CDR3 DNA reads as TGTGCCAGCAGCGAGCAGGCCCACACTGAAGCTTTCTTT.

The rearrangement uses TRBV2 and TRBJ2-5, with D perhaps matching TRBD1 (6 bases). TRBJ2-7 matches the DNA end more closely, so the J call is doubtful. From germline, CDR1 is SNHLY and CDR2 FYNNEI. The CDR3 spans 11 residues. CDR3 loop: CASGGTYEQYF. CDR3 nucleotide sequence: TGTGCCAGCGGGGGCACCTACGAGCAGTACTTC.

The V call is TRBV2, the J call TRBJ2-7; D ambiguous. Trimming removed 5 bases from V and 2 bases from J, with 13 bases in between. The germline CDR1 and CDR2 sequences are SNHLY and FYNNEI. The CDR3 covers 14 residues. The chain's CDR3 is CASSPFPLPYEQYF. CDR3 in DNA: TGTGCCAGCAGTCCCTTTCCCCTCCCCTACGAGCAGTACTTC.

This chain connects TRBV19 to TRBJ2-5; 8 bases line up with TRBD2. Germline values: CDR1 LNHDA, CDR2 SQIVND (reference sequence). Germline trimming cut 9 bases from V and 2 bases from J; bases unmatched to any gene: 5. The CDR3 extends over 13 amino acids. CDR3 amino acids: CARSAGEQETQYF. CDR3 nucleotides: TGTGCCAGGTCAGCGGGGGAACAAGAGACCCAGTACTTC.

The gene calls are TRBV28 and TRBJ1-5; maybe TRBD1 (5 bases). With 6 bases removed from V and 2 bases from J, the gap between germline ends came to 11 bases. From germline, CDR1 is MDHEN and CDR2 SYDVKM. This CDR3 region has 14 residues. CDR3 bases: TGTGCCAGCAGGCGACAGACTCGCAATCAGCCCCAGCATTTT. Amino acid sequence: CASRRQTRNQPQHF.

The V and J genes are TRBV18 and TRBJ2-7, with D possibly matching TRBD2 (6 bases). Per germline, CDR1 KGHSH and CDR2 LQKENI. The CDR3 loop spans 15 amino acids. Between the trimmed V and J ends, which lost 3 bases and 3 bases, there was a span of 15 bases. The CDR3 DNA is TGTGCCAGCTCACCCACTAGCCCGGGGGACTACGAGCAGTACTTC. Protein product: CASSPTSPGDYEQYF.

This chain connects TRBV6-1 to TRBJ1-4; D is uncertain. The CDR3 totals 15 residues. Germline lookup yields CDR1 MNHNS and CDR2 SASEGT. The V end lost 2 bases, the J end lost 0 bases, and 7 bases lay between the germline ends. The CDR3 DNA sequence: TGTGCCAGCAGTGAACACCGAGCAACTAATGAAAAACTGTTTTTT. Translated: CASSEHRATNEKLFF.

This clone was detected only once. The chain combines TRBV28 with TRBJ2-7; a weak D match, TRBD1 (5 bases). V lost 6 bases and J lost 3, with 18 bases in between. The CDR3 extends over 15 amino acids. From germline, CDR1 is MDHEN and CDR2 SYDVKM. The CDR3 spells CASSLVDNANYEQYF. CDR3 in DNA: TGTGCCAGCAGCCTTGTGGACAATGCCAACTACGAGCAGTACTTC.

The gene calls are TRBV5-4 and TRBJ2-7, with D maybe TRBD2 (6 bases). V lost 5 bases to trimming and J lost 3 bases, with 12 bases between them. The germline V gene encodes CDR1 SGHNT and CDR2 YYREEE (reference sequence). The CDR3 contains 13 residues. The CDR3 loop reads CASRTRGNYEQYF. As DNA, the CDR3 is TGTGCCAGCAGGACCCGGGGGAACTACGAGCAGTACTTC.

V usage is TRBV29-1 and J usage is TRBJ1-5; 7 bases match TRBD1. This CDR3 has 14 amino acids. Losses at the gene ends were 7 bases for V and 5 bases for J; bases not matched to a gene: 11. The V gene's germline CDR1 is SQVTM and CDR2 ANQGSEA. The CDR3 DNA sequence: TGCAGCGCCCGGTCAGGGGGAGATGATCAGCCCCAGCATTTT. This encodes CSARSGGDDQPQHF.

The rearrangement uses TRBV4-1 and TRBJ2-5, with D possibly matching TRBD2 (5 bases). V was cut by 0 bases and J by 9 bases, with 14 bases left in between. The CDR3 runs 14 residues. The germline CDR1 and CDR2 sequences are MGHRA and YSYEKL. DNA for the CDR3: TGCGCCAGCAGCCAAGATTTGGAGGTAATGGCCCAGTACTTC. Protein sequence: CASSQDLEVMAQYF.

V usage is TRBV5-1 and J usage is TRBJ2-3, with a weak D call TRBD1 (6 bases). Trimming took off 4 bases at V and 8 bases at J, with 23 bases between the two ends. Germline loops: CDR1 SGHRS, CDR2 YFSETQ. CDR3 length: 16 residues. CDR3: CASSIQGKGSTGTQYF. The CDR3 nucleotides are TGCGCCAGCAGCATCCAGGGGAAGGGGTCTACGGGTACGCAGTATTTT.

The chain recombines TRBV6-5 with TRBJ1-2; D is unclear. V lost 8 bases and J 2 bases, leaving 12 bases between the germline ends. The CDR3 is 13 residues long. Germline assignment: CDR1 MNHEY and CDR2 SVGAGI. The CDR3 DNA sequence: TGTGCCAGCTCAAACCGGGAGAACTATGGCTACACCTTC. It codes for CASSNRENYGYTF.

The V gene is TRBV15, the J gene TRBJ1-2; D might be TRBD1 (5 bases). This CDR3 is built from 15 residues. Germline CDR1 is LNHNV and CDR2 is YYDKDF (reference sequence). V lost 0 bases and J 8 bases, leaving 16 bases between the germline ends. The CDR3 coding sequence is TGTGCCACCAGCAGAGATCGCGGGTGGGGGGACGGCTACACCTTC. The encoded protein is CATSRDRGWGDGYTF.

This rearrangement joins TRBV9 to TRBJ2-1; TRBD2 matches at 7 bases. CDR3 size: 16 residues. V gave up 3 bases and J gave up 7 bases; unmatched junction bases: 13. Germline CDR1 and CDR2: SGDLS and YYNGEE. The CDR3 coding sequence is TGTGCCAGCAGCGACGCCTCTGGCGGGGGTATGAATGAGCAGTTCTTC. It translates to CASSDASGGGMNEQFF.

V and J are TRBV28 and TRBJ1-5, with D uncertain. The CDR3 spans 16 residues. V lost 3 bases and J lost 2, with 14 bases in between. Germline loops: CDR1 MDHEN, CDR2 SYDVKM. CDR3 sequence reads: CASSFYGGMGNQPQHF. CDR3 sequence (DNA): TGTGCCAGCAGTTTTTATGGTGGCATGGGCAATCAGCCCCAGCATTTT.